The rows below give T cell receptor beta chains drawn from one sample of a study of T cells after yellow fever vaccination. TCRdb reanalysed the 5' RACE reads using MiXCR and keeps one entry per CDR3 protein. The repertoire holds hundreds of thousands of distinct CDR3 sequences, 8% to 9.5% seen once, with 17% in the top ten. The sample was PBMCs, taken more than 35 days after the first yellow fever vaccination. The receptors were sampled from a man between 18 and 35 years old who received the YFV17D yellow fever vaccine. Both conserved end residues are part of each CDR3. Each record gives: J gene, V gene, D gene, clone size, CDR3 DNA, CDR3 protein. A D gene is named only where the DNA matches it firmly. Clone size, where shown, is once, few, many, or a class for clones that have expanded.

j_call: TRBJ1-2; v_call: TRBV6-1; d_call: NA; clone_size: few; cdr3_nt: TGTGCCAGCAGTGAAGCACCGGCGTTCTATGGCTACACCTTC; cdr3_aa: CASSEAPAFYGYTF
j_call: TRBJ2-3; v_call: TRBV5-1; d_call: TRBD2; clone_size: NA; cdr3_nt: TGCGCCAGCAGCTTGGATCTAGCGGGGGTCGCAGATACGCAGTATTTT; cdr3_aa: CASSLDLAGVADTQYF
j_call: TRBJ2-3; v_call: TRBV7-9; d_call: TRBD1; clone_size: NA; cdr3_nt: TGTGCCAGCGAACCGGGACAGGGCTTCACAGATACGCAGTATTTT; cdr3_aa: CASEPGQGFTDTQYF
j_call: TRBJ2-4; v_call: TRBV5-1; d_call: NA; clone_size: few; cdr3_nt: TGCGCCAGCAGCTTGGGTAACAGCGTAGCCAAAAACATTCAGTACTTC; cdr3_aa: CASSLGNSVAKNIQYF
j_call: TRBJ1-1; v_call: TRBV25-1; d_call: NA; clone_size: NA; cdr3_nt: TGTGCCACGTTGCGGAACACTGAAGCTTTCTTT; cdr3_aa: CATLRNTEAFF
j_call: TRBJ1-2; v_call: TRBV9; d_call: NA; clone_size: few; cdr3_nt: TGTGCCAGCAGCCCCCAGATCCGCGGTAACTATGGCTACACCTTC; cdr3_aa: CASSPQIRGNYGYTF
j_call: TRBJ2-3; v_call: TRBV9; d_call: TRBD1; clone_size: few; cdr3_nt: TGTGCCAGCAGCGTAGCAGGGGGCCTAACAGATACGCAGTATTTT; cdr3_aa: CASSVAGGLTDTQYF
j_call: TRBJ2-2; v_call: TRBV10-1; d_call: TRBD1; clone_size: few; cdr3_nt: TGCGCCAGCAGTCAACAGGGGGCGAATAGCGGGGAGCTGTTTTTT; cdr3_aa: CASSQQGANSGELFF
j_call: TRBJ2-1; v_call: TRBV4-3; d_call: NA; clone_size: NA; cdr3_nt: TGCGCCAGCAGCCAAGGCCCTGGTGAGCAGTTCTTC; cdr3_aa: CASSQGPGEQFF
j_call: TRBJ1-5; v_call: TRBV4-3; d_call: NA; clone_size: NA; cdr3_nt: TGCGCCAGCAGCCAAGATTGGACAGCCCGCAATCAGCCCCAGCATTTT; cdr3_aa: CASSQDWTARNQPQHF
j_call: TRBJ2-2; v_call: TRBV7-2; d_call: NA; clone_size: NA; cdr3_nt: TGTGCCAGCAGCCCCCCGAGGGGACACCGCACCGGGGAGCTGTTTTTT; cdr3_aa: CASSPPRGHRTGELFF
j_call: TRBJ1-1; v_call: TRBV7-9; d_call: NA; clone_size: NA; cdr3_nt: TGTGCCAGCAGCTTATGGGGCGAGAGCACTGAAGCTTTCTTT; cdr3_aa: CASSLWGESTEAFF
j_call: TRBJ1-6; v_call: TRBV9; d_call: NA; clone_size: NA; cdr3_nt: TGTGCCAGCAGCGTATCGGGGGGTGCGGATAATTCACCCCTCCACTTT; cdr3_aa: CASSVSGGADNSPLHF
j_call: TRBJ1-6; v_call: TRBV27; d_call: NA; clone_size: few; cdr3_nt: TGTGCCAGCATTCGCCGGGACACGCCAAATTCACCCCTCCACTTT; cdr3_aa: CASIRRDTPNSPLHF
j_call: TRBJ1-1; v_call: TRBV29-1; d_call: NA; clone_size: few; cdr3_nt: TGCAGCGTTGAAGAGGGACAGAACACTGAAGCTTTCTTT; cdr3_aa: CSVEEGQNTEAFF
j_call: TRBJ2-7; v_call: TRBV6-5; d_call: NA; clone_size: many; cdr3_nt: TGTGCCAGCAGTAACGGGGAGAGCTCCTACGAGCAGTACTTC; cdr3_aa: CASSNGESSYEQYF
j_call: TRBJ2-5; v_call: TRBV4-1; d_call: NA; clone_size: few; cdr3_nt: TGCGCCAGCAGCCAAGGCCGCCTGGGGGGAACCCAGTACTTC; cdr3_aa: CASSQGRLGGTQYF
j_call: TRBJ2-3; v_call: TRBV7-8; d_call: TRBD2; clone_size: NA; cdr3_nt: TGTGCCAGCTTTGCTAGCGGGTCGGGAGATACGCAGTATTTT; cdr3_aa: CASFASGSGDTQYF
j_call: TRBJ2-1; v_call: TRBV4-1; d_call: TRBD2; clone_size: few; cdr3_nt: TGCGCCAGCAGCCAAGAGAGGAGCGGGGAAAACAATGAGCAGTTCTTC; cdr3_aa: CASSQERSGENNEQFF
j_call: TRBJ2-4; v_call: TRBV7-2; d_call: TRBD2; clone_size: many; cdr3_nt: TGTGCCAGCAGCTTAGTAGCGGGGTTGGACATTCAGTACTTC; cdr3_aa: CASSLVAGLDIQYF
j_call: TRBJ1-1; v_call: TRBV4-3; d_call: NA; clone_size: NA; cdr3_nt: TGCGCCAGCAGCCAAGATCGGGCGGTTGGGAACACTGAAGCTTTCTTT; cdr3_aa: CASSQDRAVGNTEAFF
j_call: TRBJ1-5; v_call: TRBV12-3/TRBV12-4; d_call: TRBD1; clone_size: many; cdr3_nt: TGTGCCAGCACAGCACAGGGGGACCTGAGCAATCAGCCCCAGCATTTT; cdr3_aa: CASTAQGDLSNQPQHF